The T cell receptor beta chain described here comes from a study of blood T cell repertoires in COVID-19 (dated by TCRdb to the early 2020s). About the study as a whole: The collaborator samples originated in the United States, Italy and Spain and spanned the acute and convalescent phases of COVID-19. The dataset comprised deeply sampled blood TCRbeta repertoires from subjects exposed to, actively infected with, or recovered from COVID-19. The repertoires were released in a freely available public database intended as a resource for research on the immune response to SARS-CoV-2. Sample metadata almost always included a de-identified subject ID, COVID-19 status, age in years and sex. Samples were obtained from the ongoing ImmuneRACE study (first 160 participants) and from over 1,000 subjects provided by 6 global collaborators. HLA class I and class II types, where available, came from metadata supplied by the sample provider rather than from assay-based typing. The material from the prospective study consisted of cDNA or gDNA derived from T cells, B-cell-depleted T cells, or PBMCs.

At one collaborating source in Seattle, patients were enrolled during active infection and were followed longitudinally through the course of disease. The collaborating institutions used their own protocols to collect whole blood in K2EDTA tubes. For TCRbeta analysis, collaborators shipped samples as frozen whole blood, isolated PBMCs, or DNA extracted from either of those sample types. The investigation overall reported the following: Clinical and demographic metadata were provided uncurated, with the amount varying by source and participant.

The germline V gene provides CDR1 MNHEY and CDR2 SVGEGT. The CDR3 runs 13 residues from the cysteine to the phenylalanine. The DNA shown is the 39-base CDR3, in frame from base 1. At the junction V is shortened by 2 bases and J by 5 bases, with 10 bases in between. TCRbeta CDR3 regions were amplified from genomic DNA using the immunoSEQ Assay, a bias-controlled multiplex PCR. As for the authors' bioinformatics: Nucleated cell counts per sample were estimated from amplification of reference gene primers within the assay. To quantify the absolute abundance of each unique TCRbeta CDR3 rearrangement, sequence reads were collapsed and filtered. Productive Simpson clonality was computed per sample as the square root of Simpson's diversity index over productive rearrangements. Not all clones reach the TCRdb copy of this immuneACCESS table, which keeps in-frame sequences only. Checked studies attribute under half of the gap to unresolved V genes and leave the rest unexplained. The DNA was the basis for D and trimming; V, J and clone size are from that table. The sample table contains about 330,000 clones; only one count was recorded for roughly 87% of them. Clones ranked in the top ten supply roughly 8.9% of the sample.

As for this clone: What this receptor recognizes is not known. The input lacks base qualities; no much larger clone sits a single base away.

This clonotype was sampled from a man younger than 45 with COVID-19, enrolled during active disease. What was sequenced was peripheral blood. The chain couples TRBV6-2 or TRBV6-3 to TRBJ2-7, with TRBD1 perhaps the D gene, on 6 matching bases. Read as DNA, the sequence is TGTGCCAGCAGTTACCTACAGGGTAACGAGCAGTACTTC. It is translated as CASSYLQGNEQYF.